This entry lists 21 T cell receptor beta chains sequenced from one sample in a study of T cells in Graves' hyperthyroidism and ophthalmopathy. The TCR beta CDR3 regions underwent amplification using RNA transcripts as the source. First-round RT-PCR with HTBI primers amplified the TCR CDR3 region. TCRdb processed the multiplex PCR reads anew with MiXCR; each CDR3 protein has one entry. The sample contains 190,000 or so distinct CDR3 sequences, 15% to 20% of which appear only once. The sequencing input was blood. The receptors were gathered from a man in his forties or fifties with Graves' hyperthyroidism.

The chain couples TRBV29-1 to TRBJ2-1; D is perhaps TRBD1 (6 bases). This CDR3 comprises 13 residues. Germline assignment: CDR1 SQVTM and CDR2 ANQGSEA. V shed 5 bases and J shed 13 bases, with 21 bases lying between them. CDR3 region: CSVRLEIQGTQFF. CDR3 nucleotide sequence: TGCAGCGTTCGCCTAGAAATACAGGGCACCCAGTTCTTC.

At least ten counts were recorded for this clonotype. The chain carries TRBV5-1 and TRBJ1-2; D call uncertain. V was trimmed by 0 bases and J by 3 bases, leaving 9 bases between them. The CDR3 runs to 14 residues. CDR1 is SGHRS, CDR2 YFSETQ, per germline. The CDR3 loop is CASSLARTDYGYTF. DNA for the CDR3: TGCGCCAGCAGCTTGGCCAGGACGGACTATGGCTACACCTTC.

This clonotype was counted only a few times. The rearrangement joins TRBV20-1 to TRBJ2-5, with D perhaps TRBD2 (6 bases). This CDR3 contains 13 residues. Germline values: CDR1 DFQATT, CDR2 SNEGSKA (reference sequence). V gave up 1 base and J gave up 5 bases, with 11 bases separating them. CDR3 in DNA: TGCAGTGCTAGAGTCGCGGGGCGGGAGACCCAGTACTTC. Its translation: CSARVAGRETQYF.

J is TRBJ1-2 and V is TRBV6-2 or TRBV6-3; a possible D gene is TRBD1 (6 bases). The CDR3 totals 14 residues. CDR1 and CDR2 from the germline V gene are MNHEY and SVGEGT. V gave up 4 bases and J gave up 3 bases, with 12 bases separating them. CDR3 coding DNA: TGTGCCAGCAGTTTCCAGGGGCTTTACTATGGCTACACCTTC. Its translation: CASSFQGLYYGYTF.

The J gene is TRBJ1-3, the V gene TRBV9; D unresolved. Germline CDR1 is SGDLS and CDR2 is YYNGEE. CDR3 length: 14 residues. Trimming stripped 3 bases from V and 0 bases from J, with 7 bases between. CDR3 protein: CASSGTDSGNTIYF. The CDR3 DNA is TGTGCCAGCAGCGGGACGGACTCTGGAAACACCATATATTTT.

This clonotype was counted many times. The CDR3 spells CASSLVGQSSYEQYF. CDR3 in DNA: TGCGCCAGCAGCTTGGTCGGACAGAGCTCCTACGAGCAGTACTTC. The chain links TRBV5-1 to TRBJ2-7; possible D gene TRBD1, 6 bases. The CDR3 has 15 amino acids. Germline CDR1 reads SGHRS; CDR2 reads YFSETQ. The germline V and J ends were trimmed by 0 bases and 0 bases, with 10 bases remaining between them. The full variable domain, in which reference TRBV5-1 and TRBJ2-7 provide the parts outside the CDR3, is KAGVTQTPRYLIKTRGQQVTLSCSPISGHRSVSWYQQTPGQGLQFLFEYFSETQRNKGNFPGRFSGRQFSNSRSEMNVSTLELGDSALYLCASSLVGQSSYEQYFGPGTRLTVT.

This clonotype was detected only a few times. The chain is built from TRBV11-2 and TRBJ2-2, with TRBD1 matching 10 bases. J lost 6 bases, V lost 3 bases, and 4 bases had no gene match. Germline assignment: CDR1 SGHAT and CDR2 FQNNGV. There are 15 residues in the CDR3. Written as DNA, the CDR3 is TGTGCCAGCAGCTTGACAGGGGGCCCGGCCGGGGAGCTGTTTTTT. Its translation: CASSLTGGPAGELFF.

The sample holds many counts of this clonotype. The V gene is TRBV28, the J gene TRBJ1-5, with D perhaps TRBD1 (5 bases). Germline values: CDR1 MDHEN, CDR2 SYDVKM. The CDR3 runs 15 residues. Trimming stripped 6 bases from V and 5 bases from J, with 17 bases between. The CDR3 reads CASSPGTAGDQPQHF. The CDR3, as DNA: TGTGCCAGCAGCCCGGGGACGGCTGGGGATCAGCCCCAGCATTTT. The full variable domain, in which reference TRBV28 and TRBJ1-5 provide the parts outside the CDR3, is DVKVTQSSRYLVKRTGEKVFLECVQDMDHENMFWYRQDPGLGLRLIYFSYDVKMKEKGDIPEGYSVSREKKERFSLILESASTNQTSMYLCASSPGTAGDQPQHFGDGTRLSIL.

This clonotype was detected many times. V gene TRBV2 combines with J gene TRBJ1-5, with TRBD1 matching 7 bases. The junction had 4 bases not matched to a gene; V was cut back by 6 bases and J by 2 bases. The CDR3 length is 14 residues. Germline V gene data show CDR1 as SNHLY and CDR2 as FYNNEI. DNA of the CDR3: TGTGCCAGCAGCGGCGACAGGGGCAATCAGCCCCAGCATTTT. This gives the protein CASSGDRGNQPQHF.

This clonotype was observed at least ten times. The rearrangement joins TRBV10-3 to TRBJ2-7; D might be TRBD1 (6 bases). CDR3 size: 14 residues. The germline gives CDR1 ENHRY, CDR2 SYGVKD. V lost 6 bases and J lost 4, with 16 bases in between. CDR3 nucleotides: TGTGCCATCAGGGGAACAGGGCTTAGTTACGAGCAGTACTTC. Protein sequence: CAIRGTGLSYEQYF.

This clonotype was recorded a few times. The V gene is TRBV10-3, the J gene TRBJ1-5; the D gene is possibly TRBD1 (5 bases). The CDR3 spans 13 residues. CDR1 is ENHRY, CDR2 SYGVKD, per germline. The ends were cut back, 6 bases at V and 1 base at J, with 7 bases in the middle. The CDR3 sequence is CAIRDRSNQPQHF. CDR3 DNA: TGTGCCATCAGAGACAGAAGCAATCAGCCCCAGCATTTT.

In this sample, this clonotype turned up many times. CDR3 sequence reads: CASSVAGGSTDTQYF. The CDR3 coding sequence is TGTGCCAGCAGCGTAGCGGGCGGCAGTACGGATACGCAGTATTTT. The chain uses TRBV9 and TRBJ2-3, with D unclear. The CDR3 length is 15 residues. Germline CDR1 and CDR2: SGDLS and YYNGEE. Trimming removed 0 bases at V and 6 bases at J, with 14 bases between.

This clonotype was found many times. V gene TRBV12-3 or TRBV12-4 combines with J gene TRBJ1-1, with D perhaps TRBD1 (6 bases). The CDR3 is 13 residues long. Trimming stripped 3 bases from V and 7 bases from J, with 12 bases between. The CDR3 region has the DNA TGTGCCAGCAGTTTCGAGGGGGGGGATGAAGCTTTCTTT. Protein: CASSFEGGDEAFF.

This clonotype was seen repeatedly, ten times or more. The chain uses TRBV7-2 and TRBJ1-4, with D unclear. The CDR3 spans 14 residues. Between the trimmed V and J ends, which lost 4 bases and 4 bases, there was a span of 10 bases. The germline V gene has CDR1 SGHTA and CDR2 FQGNSA. The CDR3, as DNA: TGTGCCAGCAGCTGGGGAGGGCTTAATGAAAAACTGTTTTTT. Its protein product is CASSWGGLNEKLFF.

This chain uses TRBV6-5 with TRBJ1-2, with D unclear. Trimming removed 2 bases at V and 2 bases at J, with 6 bases between. CDR1 is MNHEY, CDR2 SVGAGI, per germline. This CDR3 spans 13 amino acids. The DNA of the CDR3 is TGTGCCAGCAGTTACGGCAGGAACTATGGCTACACCTTC. Translating it yields CASSYGRNYGYTF.

The gene calls are TRBV19 and TRBJ2-2; a possible D gene is TRBD1 (5 bases). V lost 0 bases and J 9 bases, leaving 14 bases between the germline ends. CDR3 length: 15 residues. In germline, CDR1 is LNHDA, CDR2 SQIVND (reference sequence). The CDR3 here is CASSIEGWGRRELFF. The CDR3 nucleotides are TGTGCCAGTAGTATAGAGGGCTGGGGCCGGAGGGAGCTGTTTTTT.

This clonotype was seen only a few times. The chain links TRBV10-1 to TRBJ1-5; no reliable D call. V was trimmed by 10 bases and J by 3 bases, leaving 16 bases between them. This CDR3 has 14 amino acids. The V gene's germline CDR1 is WNHNN and CDR2 SYGVQD (reference sequence). CDR3 protein: CAIWGARINQPQHF. Written as DNA, the CDR3 is TGCGCCATCTGGGGAGCGCGGATCAATCAGCCCCAGCATTTT.

This clonotype was seen more than once but under ten times. J is TRBJ1-2 and V is TRBV28, with D hard to call. Trimming took off 4 bases at V and 5 bases at J, with 11 bases between the two ends. Germline loops: CDR1 MDHEN, CDR2 SYDVKM. This CDR3 spans 13 amino acids. CDR3 in DNA: TGTGCCAGCAGTTCCCCCGGACTATATGGCTACACCTTC. It is translated as CASSSPGLYGYTF.

This clonotype was observed many times. The chain carries TRBV6-1 and TRBJ2-7, with D possibly matching TRBD1 (6 bases). CDR3 size: 14 residues. Germline V lookup: CDR1 MNHNS, CDR2 SASEGT. Trimming left V 5 bases short and J 2 bases short, with 13 bases between. The CDR3 reads CASSPRTVTYEQYF. The CDR3 nucleotides are TGTGCCAGCAGTCCACGGACAGTAACCTACGAGCAGTACTTC.

In this sample, this clonotype turned up a few times. The chain uses TRBV6-2 or TRBV6-3 and TRBJ2-4; 7 nucleotides agree with TRBD1. The CDR3 runs to 13 residues. The germline gives CDR1 MNHEY, CDR2 SVGEGT. Trimming removed 6 bases from V and 5 bases from J; junction bases left unmatched: 4. The CDR3 DNA sequence: TGTGCCAGCAGAAGACAGGGAGAAAACATTCAGTACTTC. It translates to CASRRQGENIQYF.

This clonotype has just a few counts. An end of the junction does not agree with germline; a read error may underlie this. The V call is TRBV6-1, the J call TRBJ1-1; D is unresolved. Looked up from germline, CDR1 is MNHNS and CDR2 is SASEGT. The CDR3 totals 12 residues. CDR3 sequence: CASSEWNTEVFF. As DNA, the CDR3 is TGTGCCAGCAGTGAATGGAACACTGAAGTTTTCTTT.